The 6 T cell receptor beta chains reported below all come from one sample, sequenced in a study of blood T cells in healthy people across ages (dated by TCRdb to between 2014 and 2017). Library generation was performed with 5' RACE. TCRdb shows the sequencer as Illumina HiSeq 2500. A second PCR of roughly 6 to 12 cycles was performed with a sample-barcoded 5' primer and a J-beta primer mix. In-frame beta chains were kept once TCRdb had trimmed the public reads at Q25 with fastp and called clones with MiXCR. A single entry per CDR3 protein holds the most common genes and DNA from its merged rows. Here the sample has 850,000 or so distinct CDR3 sequences; 25% to 35% occur a single time. Approximately 15% of the sample goes to the ten largest clones. The material sequenced was blood. The origin of the receptors is an elderly woman in good health.

The chain is built from TRBV12-3 or TRBV12-4 and TRBJ2-3; TRBD2 might be the D (7 bases). The CDR3 has 16 amino acids. Trimming left V 8 bases short and J 0 bases short, with 18 bases between. The CDR3 region is CASRPGGAVSTDTQYF. CDR3 nucleotide sequence: TGTGCCAGCCGTCCTGGGGGGGCCGTGAGCACAGATACGCAGTATTTT.

This clonotype was found a few times. The chain recombines TRBV5-6 with TRBJ1-6; TRBD1 agrees at 8 bases. The ends lost 0 bases at V and 9 bases at J; junction bases unmatched: 8. Germline lookup yields CDR1 SGHDT and CDR2 YYEEEE. CDR3 size: 16 residues. DNA of the CDR3: TGTGCCAGCAGCTTGGCCCCGACAGGGGTGGGTTCACCCCTCCACTTT. Translated, it gives CASSLAPTGVGSPLHF.

This clonotype was observed a single time. The gene calls are TRBV7-2 and TRBJ2-3; 7 nucleotides match TRBD2. The germline V gene has CDR1 SGHTA and CDR2 FQGNSA. The CDR3 contains 16 residues. The J segment lost 4 bases and the V segment lost 9 bases, leaving 16 bases of the junction unmatched. The CDR3 DNA reads as TGTGCCAGTAGCCTCCGAACCGGGACTATCGCAGATACGCAGTATTTT. It specifies CASSLRTGTIADTQYF.

This clonotype came up many times. The rearrangement joins TRBV6-2 or TRBV6-3 to TRBJ2-1; D call uncertain. Trimming pared 7 bases from V and 3 bases from J, leaving 19 bases between. The CDR3 is 16 residues long. From germline, CDR1 is MNHEY and CDR2 SVGEGT. CDR3 nucleotide sequence: TGTGCCAGCACTCCGCTCAGACCGCAAAACTACAATGAGCAGTTCTTC. It translates to CASTPLRPQNYNEQFF.

The chain joins TRBV20-1 to TRBJ2-7; 11 nucleotides line up with TRBD2. This CDR3 region has 14 residues. Germline CDR1 and CDR2: DFQATT and SNEGSKA (reference sequence). The J segment lost 0 bases and the V segment lost 6 bases, leaving 4 bases of the junction unmatched. CDR3 residues: CSAVTSGASYEQYF. In DNA, the CDR3 is TGCAGTGCGGTGACTAGCGGGGCCTCCTACGAGCAGTACTTC.

V usage is TRBV24-1 and J usage is TRBJ1-1; D unclear. Trimming shortened V by 3 bases and J by 3 bases, and 4 bases separated the two germline ends. The CDR3 covers 12 residues. Germline CDR1 reads KGHDR; CDR2 reads SFDVKD. The DNA for the CDR3 is TGTGCCACCAGTGATCTGGACACTGAAGCTTTCTTT. It codes for CATSDLDTEAFF.